A single sample gave rise to the 19 T cell receptor beta chains below, sequenced in a study of OX40 agonist ivuxolimab in advanced cancers. Libraries were prepared through the immunoSEQ multiplex PCR assay. What TCRdb holds here is the immuneACCESS table cut down to in-frame rearrangements. Part of the clones is not present; checked against another copy, under half of the missing clones reflect an unresolved V gene, and the others are unexplained. In all, the sample holds around 23,000 clones, and more than 80% of those were seen once. 24% of the sample is held by the ten biggest clonotypes. The sample in question was CD4+ or CD8+ T cells sorted from blood, obtained in a trial of the OX40 agonist ivuxolimab. These TCRs come from an adult with an advanced solid tumor such as melanoma, head and neck, liver or kidney cancer.

The table lists this clone with a count of one. This chain joins TRBV7-9 and TRBJ2-5; the D gene is possibly TRBD2 (6 bases). The length of the CDR3 is 14 residues. CDR1 is SEHNR, CDR2 FQNEAQ, per germline (reference sequence). V lost 5 bases and J 5 bases, leaving 15 bases between the germline ends. CDR3 sequence (DNA): TGTGCCAGCAGCCGCCGGGACCGGGGGGAGACCCAGTACTTC. The encoded protein is CASSRRDRGETQYF.

The gene calls are TRBV9 and TRBJ2-2; D perhaps matches TRBD1 (5 bases). The germline V and J ends were trimmed by 8 bases and 5 bases, with 13 bases remaining between them. Per the germline V gene, CDR1 is SGDLS and CDR2 is YYNGEE. The CDR3 is 13 amino acids. The CDR3 is CASGQGSTGELFF. In DNA form, the CDR3 reads TGTGCCAGTGGGCAGGGCAGTACCGGGGAGCTGTTTTTT.

Here the CDR3 reads CASSYEDRGYEQYF. The CDR3 DNA is TGTGCCAGCAGTTACGAGGACAGGGGCTACGAGCAGTACTTC. V and J are TRBV6-5 and TRBJ2-7, with 9 bases fitting TRBD1. The germline V gene has CDR1 MNHEY and CDR2 SVGAGI. The CDR3 sequence is 14 residues long. The junction had 2 bases not matched to a gene; V was cut back by 2 bases and J by 3 bases.

The chain uses TRBV9 and TRBJ2-1; 13 positions match TRBD2. Germline V gives CDR1 SGDLS, CDR2 YYNGEE. J was trimmed by 0 bases and V by 3 bases; bases with no gene match: 12. The CDR3 runs to 20 residues. Written as DNA, the CDR3 is TGTGCCAGCAGCGGACTTCGGACTAGCGGGAGCCCTAGCTCCTACAATGAGCAGTTCTTC. It codes for CASSGLRTSGSPSSYNEQFF.

The chain employs TRBV27 and TRBJ1-5; D is unresolved. Trimming removed 4 bases from V and 3 bases from J, with 7 bases in between. This CDR3 spans 13 amino acids. Germline V gives CDR1 MNHEY, CDR2 SMNVEV (reference sequence). The CDR3: CASSSWINQPQHF. The CDR3 DNA is TGTGCCAGCAGTTCCTGGATCAATCAGCCCCAGCATTTT.

The chain is built from TRBV10-3 and TRBJ1-2; no definite D call. V was trimmed by 0 bases and J by 5 bases, leaving 13 bases between them. This CDR3 is 15 amino acids long. Germline V gives CDR1 ENHRY, CDR2 SYGVKD. CDR3 DNA: TGTGCCATCAGTGAGTCGAGTAGCCTCCCTTATGGCTACACCTTC. Its protein product is CAISESSSLPYGYTF.

This clone was recorded only once. The J gene is TRBJ2-2, the V gene TRBV11-3; the match to TRBD1 covers 8 bases. This CDR3 region has 15 residues. The J segment lost 3 bases and the V segment lost 6 bases, leaving 6 bases of the junction unmatched. Germline assignment: CDR1 SGHNT and CDR2 YENEEA. The DNA of the CDR3 is TGTGCCAGCAGTCCAGGGGGCGGTTACACCGGGGAGCTGTTTTTT. The encoded protein is CASSPGGGYTGELFF.

This rearrangement joins TRBV28 to TRBJ2-1; 7 nucleotides agree with TRBD2. Germline CDR1 is MDHEN and CDR2 is SYDVKM. The trim removed 1 base at V and 0 bases at J, leaving 3 bases unmatched. The CDR3 totals 16 residues. The CDR3 protein is CASSLLRGTSYNEQFF. The CDR3 nucleotides are TGTGCCAGCAGTTTATTGCGGGGGACCTCCTACAATGAGCAGTTCTTC.

The J gene is TRBJ2-3, the V gene TRBV28; D unclear. Germline CDR1 is MDHEN and CDR2 is SYDVKM. The CDR3 has 14 residues. Trimming stripped 2 bases from V and 5 bases from J, with 11 bases between. The CDR3 spells CASSLLLGRDTQYF. Here the CDR3 DNA reads TGTGCCAGCAGTTTACTCCTCGGGCGAGATACGCAGTATTTT.

The chain carries TRBV7-8 and TRBJ2-7; TRBD1 agrees at 10 bases. V was clipped by 5 bases and J by 0 bases; unmatched bases: 4. This CDR3 has 15 residues. Germline V gives CDR1 SGHVS, CDR2 FQNEAQ. CDR3 bases: TGTGCCAGCAGCCCGGGACAGGGGAGCTCCTACGAGCAGTACTTC. It encodes CASSPGQGSSYEQYF.

The V gene is TRBV4-3, the J gene TRBJ1-1; D gene ambiguous. This CDR3 is built from 13 residues. Germline-derived CDR1 and CDR2 are LGHNA and YSLEER. V lost 5 bases and J 3 bases, leaving 10 bases between the germline ends. The CDR3 bases are TGCGCCAGCAGCGCGGACGTCGACACTGAAGCTTTCTTT. Protein product: CASSADVDTEAFF.

V usage is TRBV4-1 and J usage is TRBJ1-3; 12 bases agree with TRBD1. The junction had 4 bases not matched to a gene; V was cut back by 0 bases and J by 4 bases. Looked up from germline, CDR1 is MGHRA and CDR2 is YSYEKL. This CDR3 spans 17 amino acids. CDR3 in DNA: TGCGCCAGCAGCCAAGATGAGGGACAGGGGGCAGGAAACACCATATATTTT. Translated, it gives CASSQDEGQGAGNTIYF.

The chain is built from TRBV7-7 and TRBJ2-1; 8 bases line up with TRBD2. V gave up 5 bases and J gave up 9 bases; unmatched junction bases: 3. The CDR3 has 12 residues. Germline values: CDR1 SSHAT, CDR2 FNYEAQ (reference sequence). The CDR3 reads CASSPGGVEQFF. In DNA, the CDR3 is TGTGCCAGCAGCCCGGGAGGGGTTGAGCAGTTCTTC. Supplemented by reference TRBV7-7 and TRBJ2-1, the full variable domain reads GAGVSQSPRYKVTKRGQDVTLRCDPISSHATLYWYQQALGQGPEFLTYFNYEAQPDKSGLPSDRFSAERPEGSISTLTIQRTEQRDSAMYRCASSPGGVEQFFGPGTRLTVL.

The CDR3 is CASSQKGLAVWQETQYF. Written as DNA, the CDR3 is TGCGCCAGCAGCCAAAAAGGACTAGCTGTGTGGCAAGAGACCCAGTACTTC. The gene calls are TRBV4-1 and TRBJ2-5, with 8 bases lining up with TRBD2. Germline CDR1 reads MGHRA; CDR2 reads YSYEKL. Trimming cost V 2 bases and J 2 bases; bases outside gene matches: 10. This CDR3 is built from 17 residues.

J is TRBJ2-1 and V is TRBV11-2; D is perhaps TRBD1 or TRBD2 (7 bases each). The CDR3 totals 15 residues. V was shortened by 6 bases and J by 5 bases, with 17 bases between the two germline ends. Per germline, CDR1 SGHAT and CDR2 FQNNGV. DNA for the CDR3: TGTGCCAGCAGTGTAGGAGCGGGGACAGACAATGAGCAGTTCTTC. Protein product: CASSVGAGTDNEQFF.

The rearrangement joins TRBV11-1 to TRBJ2-7; TRBD2 agrees at 9 bases. The CDR3 is 17 amino acids. After removal of 3 bases from V and 7 bases from J, the junction contained 16 bases not matched to a gene. Germline values: CDR1 SGHAT, CDR2 FQDESV (reference sequence). The CDR3 loop is CASSFGGTSLTLWEQYF. In nucleotides, the CDR3 is TGTGCCAGCAGCTTCGGCGGGACTAGCCTCACCCTTTGGGAGCAGTACTTC.

This clone was found a few times. The V call is TRBV7-6, the J call TRBJ2-7; possible D gene TRBD1, 6 bases. The CDR3 extends over 13 amino acids. The germline V and J ends were trimmed by 5 bases and 5 bases, with 13 bases remaining between them. Germline V gives CDR1 SGHVS, CDR2 FNYEAQ. CDR3 residues: CASSQVGADEQYF. DNA for the CDR3: TGTGCCAGCAGCCAAGTGGGGGCCGACGAGCAGTACTTC.

This clone appeared a single time. The chain employs TRBV7-3 and TRBJ2-1; TRBD2 agrees at 8 bases. V trimming: 0 bases; J trimming: 4 bases; junction bases outside the gene matches: 2. CDR3 size: 15 residues. Germline assignment: CDR1 SGHTA and CDR2 FQGTGA. The CDR3 spells CASSLTSGIYNEQFF. The CDR3 DNA sequence: TGTGCCAGCAGCTTAACTAGCGGGATTTACAATGAGCAGTTCTTC.

The V call is TRBV29-1, the J call TRBJ1-2; no firm D call. Germline V gives CDR1 SQVTM, CDR2 ANQGSEA. The CDR3 sequence is 13 residues long. The V end lost 2 bases, the J end lost 7 bases, and 14 bases lay between the germline ends. CDR3 in DNA: TGCAGCGTTGAACGGCAGAACGTAGCTGGCTACACCTTC. It is translated as CSVERQNVAGYTF.